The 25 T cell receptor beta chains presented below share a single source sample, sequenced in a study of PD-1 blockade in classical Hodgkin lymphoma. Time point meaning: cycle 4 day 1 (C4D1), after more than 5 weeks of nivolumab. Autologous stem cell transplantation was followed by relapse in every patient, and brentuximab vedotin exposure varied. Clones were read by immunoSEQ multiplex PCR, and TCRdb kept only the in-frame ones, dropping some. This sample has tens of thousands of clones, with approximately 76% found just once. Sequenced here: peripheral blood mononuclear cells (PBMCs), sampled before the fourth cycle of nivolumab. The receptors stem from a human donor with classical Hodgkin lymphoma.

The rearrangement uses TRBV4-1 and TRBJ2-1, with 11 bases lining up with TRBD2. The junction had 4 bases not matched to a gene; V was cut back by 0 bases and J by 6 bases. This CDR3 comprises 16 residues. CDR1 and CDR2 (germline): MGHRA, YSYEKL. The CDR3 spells CASSQELAGVRNEQFF. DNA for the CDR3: TGCGCCAGCAGCCAAGAACTAGCGGGAGTTCGCAATGAGCAGTTCTTC.

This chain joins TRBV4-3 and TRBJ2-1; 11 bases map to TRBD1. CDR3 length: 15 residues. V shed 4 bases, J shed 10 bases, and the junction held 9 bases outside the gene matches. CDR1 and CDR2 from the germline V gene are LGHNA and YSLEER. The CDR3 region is CASSRGTGGPQEQFF. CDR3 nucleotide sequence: TGCGCCAGCAGCCGGGGGACAGGGGGGCCTCAAGAGCAGTTCTTC.

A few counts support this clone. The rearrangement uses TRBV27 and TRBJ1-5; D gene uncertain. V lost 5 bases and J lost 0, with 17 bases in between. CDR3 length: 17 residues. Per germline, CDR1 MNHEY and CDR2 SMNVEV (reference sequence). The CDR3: CASSPRNRVVSNQPQHF. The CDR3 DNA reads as TGTGCCAGCAGTCCACGTAATAGGGTGGTTAGCAATCAGCCCCAGCATTTT.

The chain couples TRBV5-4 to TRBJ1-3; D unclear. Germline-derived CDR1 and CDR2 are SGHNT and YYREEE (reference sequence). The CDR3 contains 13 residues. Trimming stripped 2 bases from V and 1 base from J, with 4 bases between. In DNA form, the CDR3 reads TGTGCCAGCAGCTTTTCTTCTGGAAACACCATATATTTT. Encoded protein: CASSFSSGNTIYF.

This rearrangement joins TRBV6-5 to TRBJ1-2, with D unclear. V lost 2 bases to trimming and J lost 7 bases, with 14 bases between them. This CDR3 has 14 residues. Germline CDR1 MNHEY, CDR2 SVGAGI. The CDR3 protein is CASSYGQAYAGYTF. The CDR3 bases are TGTGCCAGCAGTTACGGTCAGGCGTATGCTGGCTACACCTTC.

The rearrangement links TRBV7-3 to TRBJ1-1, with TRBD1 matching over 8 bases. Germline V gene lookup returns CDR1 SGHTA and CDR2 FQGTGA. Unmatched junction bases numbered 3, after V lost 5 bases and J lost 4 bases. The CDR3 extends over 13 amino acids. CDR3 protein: CASSVTGGTEAFF. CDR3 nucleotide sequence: TGTGCCAGCAGCGTCACAGGGGGCACTGAAGCTTTCTTT.

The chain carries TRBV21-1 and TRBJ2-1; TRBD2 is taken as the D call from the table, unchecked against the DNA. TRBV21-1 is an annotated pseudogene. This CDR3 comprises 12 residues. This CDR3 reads CASSPSLNEQFF. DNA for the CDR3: TGTGCCAGCAGCCCCTCCCTCAATGAGCAGTTCTTC.

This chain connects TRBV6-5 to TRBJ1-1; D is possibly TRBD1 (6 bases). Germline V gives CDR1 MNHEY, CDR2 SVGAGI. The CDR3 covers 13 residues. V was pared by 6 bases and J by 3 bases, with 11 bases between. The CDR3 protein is CASRWGRDTEAFF. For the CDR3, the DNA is TGTGCCAGCAGATGGGGGCGGGACACTGAAGCTTTCTTT.

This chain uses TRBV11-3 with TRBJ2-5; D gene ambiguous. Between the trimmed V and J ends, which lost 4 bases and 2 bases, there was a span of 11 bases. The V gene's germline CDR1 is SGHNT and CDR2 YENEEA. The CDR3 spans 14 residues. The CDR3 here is CASSSQDGQETQYF. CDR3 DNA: TGTGCCAGCAGCTCCCAGGACGGACAAGAGACCCAGTACTTC.

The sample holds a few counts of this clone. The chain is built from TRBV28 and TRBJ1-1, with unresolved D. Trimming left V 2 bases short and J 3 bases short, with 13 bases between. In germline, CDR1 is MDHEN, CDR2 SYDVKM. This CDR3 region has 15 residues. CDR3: CASSLRFRLDTEAFF. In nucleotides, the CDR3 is TGTGCCAGCAGTTTACGGTTCAGGTTGGACACTGAAGCTTTCTTT. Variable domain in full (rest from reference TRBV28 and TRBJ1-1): DVKVTQSSRYLVKRTGEKVFLECVQDMDHENMFWYRQDPGLGLRLIYFSYDVKMKEKGDIPEGYSVSREKKERFSLILESASTNQTSMYLCASSLRFRLDTEAFFGQGTRLTVV.

CDR3 nucleotides: TGCGCCAGCAGCTTGGAATTTCGGGGAGAGACCCAGTACTTC. Translated, it gives CASSLEFRGETQYF. The chain is built from TRBV5-1 and TRBJ2-5; the D gene is possibly TRBD2 (5 bases). The CDR3 is made up of 14 amino acids. The germline V gene encodes CDR1 SGHRS and CDR2 YFSETQ. V was shortened by 0 bases and J by 4 bases, with 10 bases between the two germline ends.

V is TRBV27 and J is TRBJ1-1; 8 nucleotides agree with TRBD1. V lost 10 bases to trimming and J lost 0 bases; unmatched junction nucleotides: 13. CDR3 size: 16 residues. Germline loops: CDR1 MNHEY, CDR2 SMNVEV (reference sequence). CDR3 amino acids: CAIPETGDFMNTEAFF. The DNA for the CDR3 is TGTGCCATCCCCGAGACAGGGGACTTCATGAACACTGAAGCTTTCTTT.

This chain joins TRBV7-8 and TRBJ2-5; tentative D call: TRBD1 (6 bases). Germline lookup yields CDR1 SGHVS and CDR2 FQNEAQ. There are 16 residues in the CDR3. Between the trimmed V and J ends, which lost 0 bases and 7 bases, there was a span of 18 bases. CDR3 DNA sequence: TGTGCCAGCAGCTTAGCGCTTCTGGCAGGGGATGTGACCCAGTACTTC. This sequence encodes CASSLALLAGDVTQYF.

The chain's CDR3 is CASSYRAANTGELFF. DNA for the CDR3: TGTGCCAGCAGTTACAGGGCAGCGAACACCGGGGAGCTGTTTTTT. V and J are TRBV6-5 and TRBJ2-2; D not resolved. V shed 2 bases and J shed 0 bases, with 7 bases lying between them. The CDR3 contains 15 residues. CDR1 and CDR2 (germline): MNHEY, SVGAGI.

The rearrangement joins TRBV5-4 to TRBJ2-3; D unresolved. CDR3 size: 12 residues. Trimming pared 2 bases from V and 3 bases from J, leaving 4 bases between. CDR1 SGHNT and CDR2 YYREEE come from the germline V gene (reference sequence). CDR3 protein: CASSFRTDTQYF. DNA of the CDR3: TGTGCCAGCAGCTTTCGGACAGATACGCAGTATTTT. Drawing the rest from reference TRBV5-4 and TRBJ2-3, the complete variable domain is ETGVTQSPTHLIKTRGQQVTLRCSSQSGHNTVSWYQQALGQGPQFIFQYYREEENGRGNFPPRFSGLQFPNYSSELNVNALELDDSALYLCASSFRTDTQYFGPGTRLTVL.

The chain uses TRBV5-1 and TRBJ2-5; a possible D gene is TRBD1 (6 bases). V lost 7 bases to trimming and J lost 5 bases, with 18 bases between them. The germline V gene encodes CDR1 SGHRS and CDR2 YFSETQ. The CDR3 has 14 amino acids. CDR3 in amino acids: CASERGTPKETQYF. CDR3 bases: TGCGCCAGCGAAAGGGGGACACCCAAGGAGACCCAGTACTTC.

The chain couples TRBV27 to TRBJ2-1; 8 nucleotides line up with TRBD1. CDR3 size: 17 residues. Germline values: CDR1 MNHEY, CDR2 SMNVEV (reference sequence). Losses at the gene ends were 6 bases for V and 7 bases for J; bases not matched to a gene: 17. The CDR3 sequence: CASSFNLGDRGSNEQFF. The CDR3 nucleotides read TGTGCCAGCAGCTTCAACCTAGGAGACAGGGGATCGAATGAGCAGTTCTTC.

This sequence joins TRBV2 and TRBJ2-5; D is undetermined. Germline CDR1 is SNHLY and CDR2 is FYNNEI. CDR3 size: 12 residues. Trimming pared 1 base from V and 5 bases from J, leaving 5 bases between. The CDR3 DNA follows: TGTGCCAGCAGTGAAGTGGGGGAGACCCAGTACTTC. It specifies CASSEVGETQYF.

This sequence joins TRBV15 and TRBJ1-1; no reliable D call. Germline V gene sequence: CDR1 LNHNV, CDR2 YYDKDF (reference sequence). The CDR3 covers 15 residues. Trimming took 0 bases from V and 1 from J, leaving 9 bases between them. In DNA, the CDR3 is TGTGCCACCAGCAGAGATCACGGCAGGAACACTGAAGCTTTCTTT. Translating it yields CATSRDHGRNTEAFF.

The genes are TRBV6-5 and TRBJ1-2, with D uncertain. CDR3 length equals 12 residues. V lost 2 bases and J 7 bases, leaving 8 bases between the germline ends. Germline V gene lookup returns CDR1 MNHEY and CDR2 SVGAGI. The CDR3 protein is CASSYEEFGYTF. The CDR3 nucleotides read TGTGCCAGCAGTTACGAGGAGTTTGGCTACACCTTC.

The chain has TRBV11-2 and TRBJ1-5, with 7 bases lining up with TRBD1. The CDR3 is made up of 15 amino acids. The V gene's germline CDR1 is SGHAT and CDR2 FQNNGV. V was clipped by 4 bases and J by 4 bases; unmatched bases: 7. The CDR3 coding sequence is TGTGCCAGCAGCTCCACAGGGGCTGGAAATCAGCCCCAGCATTTT. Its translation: CASSSTGAGNQPQHF.

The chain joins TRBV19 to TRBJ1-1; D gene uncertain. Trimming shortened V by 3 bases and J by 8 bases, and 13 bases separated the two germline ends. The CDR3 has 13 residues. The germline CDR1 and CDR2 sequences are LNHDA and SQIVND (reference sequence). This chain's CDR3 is CASSMTRFSEAFF. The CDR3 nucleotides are TGTGCCAGTAGTATGACAAGATTTTCGGAAGCTTTCTTT.

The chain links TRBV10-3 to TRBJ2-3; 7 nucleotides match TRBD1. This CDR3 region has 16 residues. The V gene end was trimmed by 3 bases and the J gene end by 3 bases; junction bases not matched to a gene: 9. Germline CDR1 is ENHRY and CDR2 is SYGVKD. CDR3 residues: CAISDNRGRVTDTQYF. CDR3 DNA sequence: TGTGCCATCAGTGATAACAGGGGCCGGGTAACAGATACGCAGTATTTT.

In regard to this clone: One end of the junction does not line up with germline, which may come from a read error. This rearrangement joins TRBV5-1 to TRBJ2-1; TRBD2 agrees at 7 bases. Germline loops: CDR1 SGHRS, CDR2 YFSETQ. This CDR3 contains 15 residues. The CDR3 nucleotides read TGCGCCAGCAACTTGGAGGCGGGAGAATACAATGAGCAGTTCTTC. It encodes CASNLEAGEYNEQFF.

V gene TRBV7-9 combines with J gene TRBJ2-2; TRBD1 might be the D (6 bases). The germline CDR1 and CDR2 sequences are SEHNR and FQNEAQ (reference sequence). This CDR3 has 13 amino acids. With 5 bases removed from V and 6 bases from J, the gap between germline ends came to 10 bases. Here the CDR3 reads CASSPQGSGELFF. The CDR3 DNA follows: TGTGCCAGCAGCCCCCAGGGGTCCGGGGAGCTGTTTTTT.